A selection of T cell receptor beta chains follows, all from one sample in a study of Ad26.COV2.S vaccination and SARS-CoV-2 variants. Assay used: immunoSEQ multiplex PCR; TCRdb lists only in-frame clones, some missing. The sample consists of approximately 460,000 clones, 89% of them appearing once. The sample here was peripheral blood, taken in a trial of Ad26.COV2.S vaccine versus placebo. The receptors come from a person aged 18-65 years who received the Ad26.COV2.S COVID-19 vaccine or a placebo. CDR3s include the opening cysteine and the closing phenylalanine or tryptophan. The D gene is left open where the match is weak. Clone size, where shown, is once, few, many, or a class for clones that have expanded.

V: TRBV6-5; J: TRBJ1-3; size: -; D: -; DNA: TGTGCCAGCAGTTACTCGGTACAGGGCGCCGGAAACACCATATATTTT; CDR3: CASSYSVQGAGNTIYF
V: TRBV28; J: TRBJ1-6; size: -; D: TRBD1; DNA: TGTGCCAGCAGTCGCACCGGGACAGTTAATTCACCCCTCCACTTT; CDR3: CASSRTGTVNSPLHF
V: TRBV18; J: TRBJ2-2; size: -; D: TRBD2; DNA: TGTGCCAGCTCACCAGTACTCCGGACTAGCGGGAGGCCGGGCACCGGGGAGCTGTTTTTT; CDR3: CASSPVLRTSGRPGTGELFF
V: TRBV6-2/TRBV6-3; J: TRBJ2-6; size: -; D: -; DNA: TGTGCCAGCAGTTACTCTCGGGGCAGGGGTACGACTGGGGCCAACGTCCTGACTTTC; CDR3: CASSYSRGRGTTGANVLTF
V: TRBV15; J: TRBJ2-3; size: once; D: -; DNA: TGTGCCACCAGCAGAGGGGTCGGGGGGCCATCAGATACGCAGTATTTT; CDR3: CATSRGVGGPSDTQYF
V: TRBV28; J: TRBJ2-4; size: -; D: -; DNA: TGTGCCAGCTCCGCGTATATAGCCAAAAACATTCAGTACTTC; CDR3: CASSAYIAKNIQYF
V: TRBV5-1; J: TRBJ1-1; size: -; D: -; DNA: TGCGCCAGCAGCCCGTGGACGTCAGAGGGCACTGAAGCTTTCTTT; CDR3: CASSPWTSEGTEAFF
V: TRBV24-1; J: TRBJ1-3; size: -; D: -; DNA: TGTGCCACCAGTGATTGGGCCGGAAACACCATATATTTT; CDR3: CATSDWAGNTIYF
V: TRBV5-5; J: TRBJ1-1; size: -; D: -; DNA: TGTGCCAGCAGCGCCGATCCGAACACTGAAGCTTTCTTT; CDR3: CASSADPNTEAFF
V: TRBV7-2; J: TRBJ1-3; size: -; D: -; DNA: TGTGCCAGCAGCTTTGTCCCGCCTCGTTTCGCGGGCGCCGGGGACACCATATATTTT; CDR3: CASSFVPPRFAGAGDTIYF
V: TRBV5-4; J: TRBJ2-7; size: -; D: -; DNA: TGTGCCAGCAGCCCAGAACTAGCCGCCTACGAGCAGTACTTC; CDR3: CASSPELAAYEQYF
V: TRBV11-2; J: TRBJ1-4; size: -; D: TRBD1; DNA: TGTGCCAGCAGCCTAACCAGGGGGCCGACTGAAAAACTGTTTTTT; CDR3: CASSLTRGPTEKLFF
V: TRBV27; J: TRBJ2-3; size: -; D: TRBD2; DNA: TGTGCCAGCAGTTCGGGACTAGCGGGAGGCTGGACAGATACGCAGTATTTT; CDR3: CASSSGLAGGWTDTQYF
V: TRBV14; J: TRBJ2-7; size: -; D: TRBD1; DNA: TGTGCCAGCAGCCACGGGACAGGGGGATACGAGCAGTACTTC; CDR3: CASSHGTGGYEQYF
V: TRBV11-2; J: TRBJ2-7; size: -; D: -; DNA: TGTGCCAGCAGAAGGACAGCATACGAGCAGTACTTC; CDR3: CASRRTAYEQYF
V: TRBV10-1; J: TRBJ2-2; size: -; D: -; DNA: TGCGCCAGCAGTGGTTTTCAGTCCGGGGAGCTGTTTTTT; CDR3: CASSGFQSGELFF
V: TRBV6-1; J: TRBJ2-7; size: -; D: -; DNA: TGTGCCAGCAGTGAAAACCTGCCCTACGAGCAGTACTTC; CDR3: CASSENLPYEQYF
V: TRBV29-1; J: TRBJ2-3; size: -; D: -; DNA: TGCAGCGTTGGGGGCGGGGGCACAGATACGCAGTATTTT; CDR3: CSVGGGGTDTQYF
V: TRBV19; J: TRBJ1-1; size: -; D: TRBD1; DNA: TGTGCCAGTAGTATCCGGGACAGCATGAACACTGAAGCTTTCTTT; CDR3: CASSIRDSMNTEAFF
V: TRBV12-3/TRBV12-4; J: TRBJ1-2; size: -; D: -; DNA: TGTGCCAGCAGTTGGGACAACAAGCGCTACACCTTC; CDR3: CASSWDNKRYTF
V: TRBV9; J: TRBJ2-3; size: -; D: -; DNA: TGTGCCAGCAGCGTAGCCGGAAAAGGGGGCACAGATACGCAGTATTTT; CDR3: CASSVAGKGGTDTQYF
V: TRBV29-1; J: TRBJ2-1; size: few; D: TRBD2; DNA: TGCAGCGTTGAAGTCGGGGGGAAGGGCGATGAGCAGTTCTTC; CDR3: CSVEVGGKGDEQFF
V: TRBV28; J: TRBJ2-3; size: -; D: TRBD2; DNA: TGTGCCAGCAGTTTGGTGATAGCGGGAGCCGGGGCAGATACGCAGTATTTT; CDR3: CASSLVIAGAGADTQYF
V: TRBV2; J: TRBJ2-7; size: -; D: -; DNA: TGTGCCAGCGGCGTAACTGGCGAGCAGTACTTC; CDR3: CASGVTGEQYF
V: TRBV5-1; J: TRBJ1-1; size: once; D: -; DNA: TGCGCCAGCAGCTTGGAACCTGACACTGAAGCTTTCTTT; CDR3: CASSLEPDTEAFF
V: TRBV7-2; J: TRBJ2-5; size: -; D: -; DNA: TGTGCCAGCAGCTTTGAGGCCCCAAAGACCCAGTACTTC; CDR3: CASSFEAPKTQYF
V: TRBV7-2; J: TRBJ2-5; size: -; D: -; DNA: TGTGCCAGCAGCCACTATCAAGAGACCCAGTACTTC; CDR3: CASSHYQETQYF
V: TRBV6-5; J: TRBJ2-7; size: few; D: -; DNA: TGTGCCAGCAGTTACGTCAGGGCAGCGACCAACTACGAGCAGTACTTC; CDR3: CASSYVRAATNYEQYF
V: TRBV5-5; J: TRBJ1-1; size: -; D: TRBD1; DNA: TGTGCCAGCAGCTCGTTACCGGGACAGGGGGCAGGTACTGAAGCTTTCTTT; CDR3: CASSSLPGQGAGTEAFF
V: TRBV15; J: TRBJ1-3; size: -; D: TRBD1; DNA: TGTGCCACCAGCAGAGACCCGGGACAGGGTTCTGGAAACACCATATATTTT; CDR3: CATSRDPGQGSGNTIYF
V: TRBV11-3; J: TRBJ2-1; size: once; D: -; DNA: TGTGCCAGCAACCCAGAGGGGCTAGTGTCCTACAATGAGCAGTTCTTC; CDR3: CASNPEGLVSYNEQFF
V: TRBV28; J: TRBJ2-1; size: -; D: -; DNA: TGTGCCAGCAGCGGCAGGTACAACAATGAGCAGTTCTTC; CDR3: CASSGRYNNEQFF
V: TRBV14; J: TRBJ2-5; size: -; D: -; DNA: TGTGCCAGCAGCCAAGGGGGGCGGAAACAAGAGACCCAGTACTTC; CDR3: CASSQGGRKQETQYF
V: TRBV9; J: TRBJ1-6; size: -; D: -; DNA: TGTGCCAGCAGCTCCTCCGCGGGGACCTATAATTCACCCCTCCACTTT; CDR3: CASSSSAGTYNSPLHF
V: TRBV3-1/TRBV3-2; J: TRBJ2-5; size: once; D: -; DNA: TGTGCCAGCAGCCCGCAGGGAAAGGAAGAGACCCAGTACTTC; CDR3: CASSPQGKEETQYF
V: TRBV6-5; J: TRBJ1-2; size: few; D: -; DNA: TGTGCCAGCGTCACATTCCTAGACTATGGCTACACCTTC; CDR3: CASVTFLDYGYTF
V: TRBV30; J: TRBJ1-6; size: -; D: -; DNA: TGTGCCTGGACCCGGACAGTTTATAATTCACCCCTCCACTTT; CDR3: CAWTRTVYNSPLHF
V: TRBV6-5; J: TRBJ2-7; size: -; D: -; DNA: TGTGCCAGCAGGTTTCGCCCAGGGTCGTACGAGCAGTACTTC; CDR3: CASRFRPGSYEQYF
V: TRBV6-1; J: TRBJ2-1; size: -; D: TRBD2; DNA: TGTGCCAGCAGTGAAGCACTGGCGGGAGGGCCCAACAGTGAGCAGTTCTTC; CDR3: CASSEALAGGPNSEQFF
V: TRBV29-1; J: TRBJ2-7; size: -; D: -; DNA: TGCAGCGCCATGAAAGGACATGGCTCCTACGAGCAGTACTTC; CDR3: CSAMKGHGSYEQYF
V: TRBV19; J: TRBJ1-1; size: -; D: -; DNA: TGTGCCAGTAGTATTCGGGGACAGAACACTGAAGCTTTCTTT; CDR3: CASSIRGQNTEAFF
V: TRBV19; J: TRBJ1-1; size: -; D: -; DNA: TGTGCCAGCCGATCGGCAGGGTTGAACACTGAAGCTTTCTTT; CDR3: CASRSAGLNTEAFF
V: TRBV27; J: TRBJ2-2; size: once; D: -; DNA: TGTGCCAGCAACCCGGAGGGCCCGAGGACCGGGGAGCTGTTTTTT; CDR3: CASNPEGPRTGELFF
V: TRBV12-3/TRBV12-4; J: TRBJ1-1; size: -; D: -; DNA: TGTGCCAGCAGTTTGTCAGGGGAAGGTGAAGCTTTCTTT; CDR3: CASSLSGEGEAFF
V: TRBV6-5; J: TRBJ1-1; size: -; D: -; DNA: TGTGCCAGCAGTTACGGGGGGGCTAGAGGGACTGAAGCTTTCTTT; CDR3: CASSYGGARGTEAFF
V: TRBV19; J: TRBJ1-1; size: -; D: TRBD1; DNA: TGTGCCAGTAGTACCGGGACAGGGGCGAACACTGAAGCTTTCTTT; CDR3: CASSTGTGANTEAFF
V: TRBV11-2; J: TRBJ2-1; size: once; D: TRBD2; DNA: TGTGCCAGCAGCTTAGGATATGTAGCGGGAGCCTACAATGAGCAGTTCTTC; CDR3: CASSLGYVAGAYNEQFF
V: TRBV10-1; J: TRBJ1-2; size: once; D: -; DNA: TGCGCCAGCACCCTACGGAGACAACTTCATGGCTACACCTTC; CDR3: CASTLRRQLHGYTF
V: TRBV19; J: TRBJ2-1; size: -; D: -; DNA: TGTGCCAGTAGTACCCTGTCGGGGTCCCGGGGGATGCAGTTCTTC; CDR3: CASSTLSGSRGMQFF
V: TRBV4-1; J: TRBJ1-5; size: -; D: -; DNA: TGCGCCAGCAGCCGAGGAGAGGGCCAGCCCCAGCATTTT; CDR3: CASSRGEGQPQHF
V: TRBV9; J: TRBJ2-3; size: -; D: -; DNA: TGTGCCAGCAGCGCCCCTCACGGGGCCCGCACAGATACGCAGTATTTT; CDR3: CASSAPHGARTDTQYF
V: TRBV18; J: TRBJ2-1; size: -; D: -; DNA: TGTGCCAGCTCACCAATTAATGAGCAGTTCTTC; CDR3: CASSPINEQFF
V: TRBV28; J: TRBJ2-7; size: -; D: TRBD2; DNA: TGTGCCAGCAGTTTGTCTTATAGCGGGAGGTGGGAGCAGTACTTC; CDR3: CASSLSYSGRWEQYF
V: TRBV10-1; J: TRBJ2-1; size: -; D: TRBD2; DNA: TGCGCCAGCAGTGACGGGCTACTAGCGGGAGCATTGCAGTTCTTC; CDR3: CASSDGLLAGALQFF
V: TRBV5-1; J: TRBJ1-2; size: -; D: -; DNA: TGCGCCAGCAGGGAGAGCGGAGGGGGGAACTATGGCTACACCTTC; CDR3: CASRESGGGNYGYTF
V: TRBV14; J: TRBJ2-7; size: once; D: -; DNA: TGTGCCAGCAGCCAAGGTAACGAGCAGTACTTC; CDR3: CASSQGNEQYF
V: TRBV5-4; J: TRBJ2-5; size: -; D: TRBD2; DNA: TGTGCCAGCAGCCGGACTAGCGGGGGGGAAAAGACCCAGTACTTC; CDR3: CASSRTSGGEKTQYF
V: TRBV28; J: TRBJ2-5; size: once; D: -; DNA: TGTGCCAGCAGTTTGGATCAGGGGCTTTCGGTTGGGACCCAGTACTTC; CDR3: CASSLDQGLSVGTQYF
V: TRBV28; J: TRBJ1-2; size: -; D: -; DNA: TGTGCCAGCAGGGACCCCGGGGCGGCCGTCACCTTC; CDR3: CASRDPGAAVTF
V: TRBV27; J: TRBJ2-7; size: -; D: -; DNA: TGTGCCAGCAGTTTATTTAACGGCCCCTACGAGCAGTACTTC; CDR3: CASSLFNGPYEQYF